Each of the 17 T cell receptor beta chains below was sequenced from the same sample in a study of shared clonotypes between healthy human individuals. The protocol was immunoSEQ multiplex PCR, while the TCRdb copy is restricted to in-frame clones and leaves out a portion. The repertoire includes roughly 760,000 clones, 74% of them detected once, and less than 2% sits in the top ten. Sequenced material: memory CD4+ T cells sorted from blood. Sample subset: CD45RA-negative fraction. These receptors were obtained from a woman in her 30s in good health.

The chain joins TRBV10-3 to TRBJ2-7; the match to TRBD2 covers 7 bases. The CDR3 contains 13 residues. The junction had 3 bases not matched to a gene; V was cut back by 6 bases and J by 1 base. The V gene's germline CDR1 is ENHRY and CDR2 SYGVKD. The CDR3 DNA reads TGTGCCATCAGCGGGGACTATTCCTACGAGCAGTACTTC. Amino acids: CAISGDYSYEQYF.

The chain has TRBV6-5 and TRBJ1-1; D remains ambiguous. Trimming left V 5 bases short and J 1 base short, with 8 bases between. Germline V gene sequence: CDR1 MNHEY, CDR2 SVGAGI. The CDR3 is made up of 13 amino acids. The CDR3 is CASSNRQNTEAFF. CDR3 DNA sequence: TGTGCCAGCAGTAACCGACAGAACACTGAAGCTTTCTTT.

The rearrangement uses TRBV5-1 and TRBJ2-6; D perhaps matches TRBD1 (5 bases). CDR3 length equals 17 residues. Germline V gene sequence: CDR1 SGHRS, CDR2 YFSETQ. The V end lost 4 bases, the J end lost 4 bases, and 18 bases lay between the germline ends. The CDR3, as DNA: TGCGCCAGCAGCGAGACAGTCTCAACGGGCGGGGCCAACGTCCTGACTTTC. Translating gives CASSETVSTGGANVLTF.

The chain employs TRBV28 and TRBJ1-3; 7 nucleotides match TRBD1. This CDR3 is built from 15 residues. The germline CDR1 and CDR2 sequences are MDHEN and SYDVKM. Unmatched junction bases numbered 6, after V lost 5 bases and J lost 2 bases. As DNA, the CDR3 is TGTGCCAGCAGTCCGTCTACAGGGGCTGGAAACACCATATATTTT. It encodes CASSPSTGAGNTIYF.

The chain uses TRBV5-6 and TRBJ2-7; TRBD2 aligns across 8 bases. Germline CDR1 is SGHDT and CDR2 is YYEEEE. Germline trimming cut 4 bases from V and 4 bases from J; bases unmatched to any gene: 10. CDR3 length equals 15 residues. CDR3 nucleotide sequence: TGTGCCAGCAGCGCAGGGACTAGTGTTTGGTACGAGCAGTACTTC. Protein product: CASSAGTSVWYEQYF.

In its sample, this clone was seen once. The V and J genes are TRBV6-5 and TRBJ1-4; D may be TRBD1 (6 bases). The germline V gene encodes CDR1 MNHEY and CDR2 SVGAGI. Trimming shortened V by 2 bases and J by 0 bases, and 10 bases separated the two germline ends. The CDR3 totals 16 residues. CDR3 loop: CASSYKHRATNEKLFF. The CDR3 bases are TGTGCCAGCAGTTACAAACACAGGGCAACTAATGAAAAACTGTTTTTT.

This clone was seen a few times. The chain joins TRBV18 to TRBJ2-4; D remains ambiguous. This CDR3 has 15 residues. In germline, CDR1 is KGHSH, CDR2 LQKENI. The V and J ends lost 2 bases and 0 bases respectively, with 8 bases between them. CDR3 protein: CASSPESLAKNIQYF. As DNA, the CDR3 is TGTGCCAGCTCACCAGAGTCTTTAGCCAAAAACATTCAGTACTTC.

This clone was observed many times. The chain links TRBV2 to TRBJ2-7, with D possibly matching TRBD2 (6 bases). The CDR3 contains 14 residues. CDR1 SNHLY and CDR2 FYNNEI come from the germline V gene. V dropped 8 bases and J dropped 0 bases, with 14 bases sitting between them. This CDR3 reads CASLASAYSYEQYF. The CDR3 DNA sequence: TGTGCCAGCCTAGCTAGCGCCTACTCCTACGAGCAGTACTTC.

This chain links TRBV30 with TRBJ1-5, with TRBD1 matching over 7 bases. V dropped 1 base and J dropped 0; count of bases not matched to a gene: 12. CDR3 size: 18 residues. Per the germline V gene, CDR1 is GTSNPN and CDR2 is SVGIG (reference sequence). CDR3 region: CAWSAQTGWPYSNQPQHF. The CDR3 DNA is TGTGCCTGGAGTGCCCAGACAGGGTGGCCTTATAGCAATCAGCCCCAGCATTTT.

The J gene is TRBJ2-3, the V gene TRBV5-4, with TRBD2 identical over 10 bases. This CDR3 has 18 amino acids. The germline gives CDR1 SGHNT, CDR2 YYREEE (reference sequence). Unmatched junction bases numbered 12, after V lost 1 base and J lost 4 bases. The CDR3 DNA follows: TGTGCCAGCAGCTTGCGGCCTGGGTCTAGCGGGAGTTCAGATACGCAGTATTTT. Its protein is CASSLRPGSSGSSDTQYF.

This clone was detected a few times. Other DNA sequences of this sample code for an identical CDR3. V and J are TRBV5-4 and TRBJ2-5; D possibly corresponds to TRBD1 (7 bases). The CDR3 has 15 amino acids. From germline, CDR1 is SGHNT and CDR2 YYREEE (reference sequence). V dropped 2 bases and J dropped 4 bases, with 15 bases sitting between them. The CDR3 spells CASSLGGGPGETQYF. The DNA of the CDR3 is TGTGCCAGCAGCTTAGGAGGGGGCCCCGGAGAGACCCAGTACTTC.

The V gene is TRBV19, the J gene TRBJ2-3, with 7 bases fitting TRBD2. This CDR3 is 14 amino acids long. Unmatched junction bases numbered 2, after V lost 4 bases and J lost 1 base. In germline, CDR1 is LNHDA, CDR2 SQIVND (reference sequence). The CDR3 region has the DNA TGTGCCAGTAGTAACCGGGAGGGCACAGATACGCAGTATTTT. Translating it yields CASSNREGTDTQYF. Full variable domain (rest looked up from reference TRBV19 and TRBJ2-3): DGGITQSPKYLFRKEGQNVTLSCEQNLNHDAMYWYRQDPGQGLRLIYYSQIVNDFQKGDIAEGYSVSREKKESFPLTVTSAQKNPTAFYLCASSNREGTDTQYFGPGTRLTVL.

This chain joins TRBV27 and TRBJ1-5; 11 nucleotides line up with TRBD1. CDR3 size: 16 residues. V shed 6 bases, J shed 7 bases, and the junction held 11 bases outside the gene matches. CDR1 and CDR2 (germline): MNHEY, SMNVEV (reference sequence). This CDR3 reads CASSRTGGSGGQPQHF. The DNA of the CDR3 is TGTGCCAGCAGCAGGACAGGGGGCTCCGGAGGGCAGCCCCAGCATTTT.

This clone has more than one count but fewer than ten. This chain connects TRBV10-2 to TRBJ1-1, with D possibly being TRBD1 (5 bases). Germline-derived CDR1 and CDR2 are WSHSY and SAAADI. V was shortened by 6 bases and J by 1 base, with 9 bases between the two germline ends. The CDR3 covers 13 residues. The DNA of the CDR3 is TGCGCCAGCAGCAATCAGGGGAACACTGAAGCTTTCTTT. This codes for CASSNQGNTEAFF.

The chain links TRBV6-1 to TRBJ1-5; weak D call: TRBD1 (6 bases). The V gene lost 10 bases and the J gene lost 2 bases, with 18 bases spanning the gap. CDR1 and CDR2 (germline): MNHNS, SASEGT. This CDR3 has 15 residues. In DNA form, the CDR3 reads TGTGCCATCGCACTGATGAGACAGGGCAATCAGCCCCAGCATTTT. This gives the protein CAIALMRQGNQPQHF.

V and J are TRBV2 and TRBJ2-1, with a tentative D call TRBD1 (7 bases). V was shortened by 2 bases and J by 3 bases, with 11 bases between the two germline ends. This CDR3 is built from 15 residues. The germline CDR1 and CDR2 sequences are SNHLY and FYNNEI. The CDR3 reads CASSEQGGIYNEQFF. The CDR3 nucleotides read TGTGCCAGCAGTGAACAGGGGGGTATCTACAATGAGCAGTTCTTC.

This chain joins TRBV11-3 and TRBJ2-2, with 8 bases fitting TRBD2. The CDR3 length is 16 residues. The J segment lost 5 bases and the V segment lost 5 bases, leaving 10 bases of the junction unmatched. CDR1 SGHNT and CDR2 YENEEA come from the germline V gene. The chain's CDR3 is CASSPVAGPGTGELFF. The CDR3 DNA follows: TGTGCCAGCAGCCCCGTAGCGGGACCGGGGACCGGGGAGCTGTTTTTT.